This T cell receptor (beta chain) was obtained from a study of T-cell reconstitution after alpha-beta-depleted transplantation in children. The study's findings and limits: It was reported that alpha-beta T cells came from several hundred expanded graft clones (about two months after transplant). At one year after transplant, newly produced T cells mostly accounted for T-cell counts and diversity.

Trimming removed 5 bases from V and 3 bases from J, with 7 bases in between. The CDR3 extends over 13 amino acids. With regard to this clonotype: The antigen is not known.

Unique molecular identifiers were incorporated during preparation of the TCRbeta library. MiXCR, applied by TCRdb to the PCR reads, yields one record per CDR3 protein. The sample has about 240,000 distinct CDR3 sequences; about 26% are singletons. This TCR was recovered from a girl aged 2 to 10 with Fanconi anemia, due to receive a stem cell transplant. This sample comprised PBMCs, obtained before TCRalphabeta/CD19-depleted stem cell transplant. The chain recombines TRBV12-3 or TRBV12-4 with TRBJ2-2; possibly TRBD2 for D (5 bases). CDR3 sequence reads: CASSERYTGELFF. CDR3 in DNA: TGTGCCAGCAGTGAGCGGTACACCGGGGAGCTGTTTTTT.